This T cell receptor (beta chain) was captured by sequencing in a study of T cell changes during pregnancy in multiple sclerosis (dated by TCRdb to the late 2010s). Context from the whole study: In women with multiple sclerosis, the researchers looked at how the T cell repertoire shifted as pregnancy progressed.

The library was prepared using the immunoSEQ multiplex PCR assay. This is the immuneACCESS table as TCRdb keeps it, with only in-frame sequences that have V and J called. A part of the clones is gone; compared with another copy, unresolved V genes explain less than half, and the rest is unexplained. The sample table lists under 40,000 clones, 80% to 90% of them with a count of one. The top ten clones comprise 0.56% of the sample. For this clone: Its antigen specificity is not known. Base qualities are missing; no much larger clone stands one base away.

V and J are truncated by 4 bases and 1 base respectively, leaving an intervening sequence of 8 bases. The germline V gene specifies SGHRS as CDR1 and YFSETQ as CDR2. The CDR3, from cysteine to phenylalanine, totals 14 residues. Only the CDR3 portion is preserved as DNA: 42 bases, with reading frame beginning at the first base. Sequences were derived from CD4+ T cells from peripheral blood mononuclear cells, sampled before pregnancy. This receptor was obtained from a female donor with multiple sclerosis, enrolled in a pregnancy study. The V and J genes are TRBV5-1 and TRBJ2-2; the D gene lacks a confident call. The DNA sequence follows: TGCGCCAGCAGCCTGTCGGGGAACACCGGGGAGCTGTTTTTT. Its coded protein is CASSLSGNTGELFF.